The 29 T cell receptor beta chains reported below all come from one sample, sequenced in a study of T cell repertoires in cytomegalovirus infection. Via MiXCR, TCRdb re-called the reads, giving one row per CDR3 protein. Among around 320,000 distinct CDR3 sequences listed, 8% to 10% were seen once. The sequenced sample consisted of PBMCs. The origin of the receptors is a human donor in good health (CMV status not recorded). Some clones in this sample may be carry-over from other donors' samples.

This chain joins TRBV7-9 and TRBJ2-1; a weak D match, TRBD2 (6 bases). Germline V gene lookup returns CDR1 SEHNR and CDR2 FQNEAQ (reference sequence). V gave up 2 bases and J gave up 4 bases, with 15 bases separating them. This CDR3 is built from 16 residues. The CDR3 coding sequence is TGTGCCAGCAGCTTACCCCCGCCGGAGGGTTACAATGAGCAGTTCTTC. It encodes CASSLPPPEGYNEQFF.

The chain employs TRBV20-1 and TRBJ1-2; D remains ambiguous. Trimming took 6 bases from V and 0 from J, leaving 14 bases between them. CDR1 DFQATT and CDR2 SNEGSKA come from the germline V gene (reference sequence). The CDR3 spans 14 residues. The CDR3 nucleotides read TGCAGTGCCTCAGGCAGAGCTTCTAACTATGGCTACACCTTC. It specifies CSASGRASNYGYTF.

This sequence joins TRBV12-3 or TRBV12-4 and TRBJ2-1; tentative D call: TRBD1 (6 bases). The V end lost 0 bases, the J end lost 6 bases, and 12 bases lay between the germline ends. This CDR3 is 15 amino acids long. The CDR3 loop is CASSLARGLSNEQFF. DNA of the CDR3: TGTGCCAGCAGTTTAGCCAGGGGCTTAAGCAATGAGCAGTTCTTC.

This clonotype was recorded at least ten times. The chain employs TRBV7-2 and TRBJ2-6, with D perhaps TRBD1 (6 bases). Between the trimmed V and J ends, which lost 5 bases and 1 base, there was a span of 9 bases. The CDR3 is 15 residues long. The germline V gene has CDR1 SGHTA and CDR2 FQGNSA. CDR3 sequence (DNA): TGTGCCAGCAGCGCGCAGGGGTCTGGGGCCAACGTCCTGACTTTC. It codes for CASSAQGSGANVLTF.

The chain carries TRBV24-1 and TRBJ1-1; D not resolved. In germline, CDR1 is KGHDR, CDR2 SFDVKD. The V end lost 0 bases, the J end lost 1 base, and 17 bases lay between the germline ends. The CDR3 spans 18 residues. The CDR3 region is CATSDLLPMRVTNTEAFF. The CDR3 nucleotides read TGTGCCACCAGTGATTTGCTCCCAATGCGAGTGACGAACACTGAAGCTTTCTTT.

This chain joins TRBV20-1 and TRBJ2-2; D is perhaps TRBD1 (6 bases). This CDR3 comprises 13 residues. Germline loops: CDR1 DFQATT, CDR2 SNEGSKA (reference sequence). For the CDR3, the DNA is TGCCAGGGGTCCCGGGGATTGGCCGGGGAGCTGTTTTTT. The encoded protein is CQGSRGLAGELFF.

In this sample, this clonotype turned up a few times. The chain recombines TRBV7-6 with TRBJ2-7; 10 nucleotides agree with TRBD2. This CDR3 has 14 amino acids. Germline loops: CDR1 SGHVS, CDR2 FNYEAQ. The V and J ends lost 5 bases and 2 bases, in that order; junction bases with no gene match: 3. CDR3 nucleotides: TGTGCCAGCAGCGACACTAGCGGGGCCTACGAGCAGTACTTC. It is translated as CASSDTSGAYEQYF. The variable domain in full, completed from reference TRBV7-6 and TRBJ2-7, reads GAGVSQSPRYKVTKRGQDVALRCDPISGHVSLYWYRQALGQGPEFLTYFNYEAQQDKSGLPNDRFSAERPEGSISTLTIQRTEQRDSAMYRCASSDTSGAYEQYFGPGTRLTVT.

This clonotype was seen more than once but under ten times. The V call is TRBV7-2, the J call TRBJ1-1, with a tentative D call TRBD1 (6 bases). The CDR3 runs to 18 residues. V lost 7 bases and J 2 bases, leaving 26 bases between the germline ends. Germline V gene sequence: CDR1 SGHTA, CDR2 FQGNSA. Here the CDR3 reads CASTKQGAAGASNTEAFF. CDR3 nucleotide sequence: TGTGCCAGCACCAAGCAAGGGGCCGCGGGGGCATCAAACACTGAAGCTTTCTTT.

The rearrangement uses TRBV10-3 and TRBJ2-1; no definite D call. Trimming removed 1 base at V and 7 bases at J, with 14 bases between. The CDR3 is 15 amino acids. The germline V gene encodes CDR1 ENHRY and CDR2 SYGVKD. The CDR3 region has the DNA TGTGCCATCAGTGAGTACGCGGCCGGGCGGAATGAGCAGTTCTTC. Protein: CAISEYAAGRNEQFF.

The rearrangement joins TRBV28 to TRBJ1-5, with TRBD1 as a possible D gene (6 bases). The CDR3 length is 14 residues. Trimming stripped 3 bases from V and 4 bases from J, with 10 bases between. Germline CDR1 reads MDHEN; CDR2 reads SYDVKM. The CDR3 sequence is CASSFQRGNQPQHF. The DNA of the CDR3 is TGTGCCAGCAGTTTCCAAAGGGGGAATCAGCCCCAGCATTTT.

This clonotype was observed many times. The chain has TRBV4-2 and TRBJ2-1; 11 bases agree with TRBD2. Germline CDR1 is LGHNA and CDR2 is YNFKEQ. CDR3 size: 14 residues. The J segment lost 9 bases and the V segment lost 3 bases, leaving 4 bases of the junction unmatched. CDR3 in amino acids: CASSHILAGVEQFF. Written as DNA, the CDR3 is TGTGCCAGCAGCCACATACTAGCGGGAGTTGAGCAGTTCTTC.

This clonotype was counted between two and nine times. This sequence joins TRBV4-1 and TRBJ2-1, with 14 bases that match TRBD2. Germline loops: CDR1 MGHRA, CDR2 YSYEKL. The CDR3 length is 20 residues. V dropped 0 bases and J dropped 6; count of bases not matched to a gene: 13. DNA for the CDR3: TGCGCCAGCAGCCAAGATCGAGTGGGGACTAGCGGGAGTTGGGGCAATGAGCAGTTCTTC. The encoded protein is CASSQDRVGTSGSWGNEQFF.

Ten or more counts support this clonotype. The rearrangement joins TRBV7-8 to TRBJ2-5; the match to TRBD2 covers 8 bases. Germline CDR1 and CDR2: SGHVS and FQNEAQ. This CDR3 spans 14 amino acids. After removal of 2 bases from V and 9 bases from J, the junction contained 8 bases not matched to a gene. CDR3 in DNA: TGTGCCAGCAGCTTAAGTTCGCCCGGGAGGGCCCAGTACTTC. Amino acid sequence: CASSLSSPGRAQYF.

This clonotype was seen a handful of times. V and J are TRBV4-1 and TRBJ1-4; D is possibly TRBD1 (6 bases). V was shortened by 5 bases and J by 8 bases, with 9 bases between the two germline ends. Germline CDR1 is MGHRA and CDR2 is YSYEKL. The CDR3 has 12 residues. The CDR3 spells CASSNRDEKLFF. The CDR3 nucleotides read TGCGCCAGCAGCAACAGGGACGAAAAACTGTTTTTT.

This clonotype was detected ten times or more. The chain couples TRBV7-2 to TRBJ2-3, with D tentatively TRBD1 or TRBD2 (5 bases each). From germline, CDR1 is SGHTA and CDR2 FQGNSA. The V and J ends lost 3 bases and 1 base respectively, with 5 bases between them. The CDR3 loop spans 13 amino acids. The CDR3 reads CASSLGGTDTQYF. In nucleotides, the CDR3 is TGTGCCAGCAGCTTGGGGGGCACAGATACGCAGTATTTT.

This clonotype has at least ten counts. The chain recombines TRBV24-1 with TRBJ2-1; 9 bases line up with TRBD1. This CDR3 spans 13 amino acids. From germline, CDR1 is KGHDR and CDR2 SFDVKD. V shed 9 bases and J 5 bases; nucleotides not matched to a gene: 4. The chain's CDR3 is CATWDRENNEQFF. Here the CDR3 DNA reads TGTGCCACCTGGGACAGGGAAAACAATGAGCAGTTCTTC.

This clonotype turned up a few times. The chain recombines TRBV14 with TRBJ1-6; weak D call: TRBD1 (5 bases). This CDR3 has 14 residues. The germline gives CDR1 SGHDN, CDR2 FVKESK. Trimming took 4 bases from V and 7 from J, leaving 11 bases between them. The CDR3 loop reads CASSLTSGNSPLHF. CDR3 nucleotide sequence: TGTGCCAGCAGCCTCACCTCAGGGAATTCACCCCTCCACTTT.

This clonotype was seen many times. This chain connects TRBV7-2 to TRBJ1-3; 7 bases map to TRBD1. The CDR3 sequence is 15 residues long. The V and J ends lost 5 bases and 0 bases, in that order; junction bases with no gene match: 4. Germline V gives CDR1 SGHTA, CDR2 FQGNSA. The CDR3 sequence: CASSADRHSGNTIYF. The CDR3 DNA sequence: TGTGCCAGCAGCGCGGACAGGCACTCTGGAAACACCATATATTTT.

This clonotype was seen only a few times. The V call is TRBV5-1, the J call TRBJ2-2, with no clear D. V lost 0 bases to trimming and J lost 1 base, with 10 bases between them. The germline V gene has CDR1 SGHRS and CDR2 YFSETQ. The CDR3 is 16 amino acids. The CDR3 sequence: CASSLVGGVNTGELFF. Here the CDR3 DNA reads TGCGCCAGCAGCTTGGTAGGCGGAGTGAACACCGGGGAGCTGTTTTTT.

Worth noting for this clonotype: Given a much more abundant clone one base away, this may be a read error. The rearrangement joins TRBV7-6 to TRBJ1-5; D not resolved. Germline CDR1 and CDR2: SGHVS and FNYEAQ. The CDR3 is 13 residues long. With 4 bases removed from V and 5 bases from J, the gap between germline ends came to 9 bases. CDR3 DNA sequence: TGTGCCAGCAGCTCAGCGGATTATCAGCCCCAGCATTTT. It encodes CASSSADYQPQHF.

This clonotype showed up many times. This chain uses TRBV7-9 with TRBJ2-7; 10 nucleotides align to TRBD1. CDR1 and CDR2 from the germline V gene are SEHNR and FQNEAQ (reference sequence). There are 15 residues in the CDR3. V lost 5 bases, J lost 4 bases, and 8 bases stayed unmatched. This chain's CDR3 is CASSRGGTGDYEQYF. The CDR3 DNA sequence: TGTGCCAGCAGCCGGGGCGGGACAGGGGATTACGAGCAGTACTTC.

This clonotype occurred many times. This sequence joins TRBV7-2 and TRBJ2-7; TRBD2 aligns across 10 bases. The V and J ends lost 0 bases and 0 bases, in that order; junction bases with no gene match: 5. Germline V lookup: CDR1 SGHTA, CDR2 FQGNSA. The CDR3 sequence is 17 residues long. The CDR3 is CASSLAHTSGASYEQYF. The CDR3 DNA reads TGTGCCAGCAGCTTAGCCCATACTAGCGGGGCCTCCTACGAGCAGTACTTC.

The sample holds a few counts of this clonotype. V gene TRBV15 combines with J gene TRBJ1-3; a weak D match, TRBD1 (5 bases). Germline assignment: CDR1 LNHNV and CDR2 YYDKDF (reference sequence). The CDR3 runs to 17 residues. The germline V and J ends were trimmed by 2 bases and 2 bases, with 16 bases remaining between them. CDR3 nucleotides: TGTGCCACCAGCAGAAACCTCGGGGGGGAAGCTGGAAACACCATATATTTT. Translated: CATSRNLGGEAGNTIYF.

This clonotype came up many times. The chain recombines TRBV7-2 with TRBJ2-7, with TRBD2 matching over 11 bases. The CDR3 totals 16 residues. CDR1 and CDR2 (germline): SGHTA, FQGNSA. V was clipped by 5 bases and J by 7 bases; unmatched bases: 13. The CDR3 DNA follows: TGTGCCAGCAGCGACGCTAGCGGGAGGCTCTGGGGAGAGCAGTACTTC. Amino acid sequence: CASSDASGRLWGEQYF.

Many counts were recorded for this clonotype. The chain uses TRBV7-9 and TRBJ2-1; D is tentatively TRBD1 or TRBD2 (6 bases each). V was cut by 5 bases and J by 6 bases, with 17 bases left in between. The CDR3 covers 15 residues. Germline assignment: CDR1 SEHNR and CDR2 FQNEAQ (reference sequence). This CDR3 reads CASSPGGGRSNEQFF. Written as DNA, the CDR3 is TGTGCCAGCAGCCCAGGAGGGGGAAGGAGCAATGAGCAGTTCTTC.

In this sample, this clonotype turned up many times. This chain uses TRBV6-2 or TRBV6-3 with TRBJ2-2; maybe TRBD1 (5 bases). Per the germline V gene, CDR1 is MNHEY and CDR2 is SVGEGT. V lost 2 bases to trimming and J lost 5 bases, with 9 bases between them. CDR3 size: 14 residues. Here the CDR3 DNA reads TGTGCCAGCAGTTACGGACATCGGACCGGGGAGCTGTTTTTT. This encodes CASSYGHRTGELFF.

This clonotype appeared many times. The V and J genes are TRBV12-3 or TRBV12-4 and TRBJ2-5; TRBD1 might be the D (6 bases). The length of the CDR3 is 15 residues. The V and J ends lost 7 bases and 2 bases respectively, with 17 bases between them. The chain's CDR3 is CASTPLSQGQETQYF. In DNA, the CDR3 is TGTGCCAGCACCCCACTGAGCCAGGGGCAAGAGACCCAGTACTTC.

V gene TRBV7-2 combines with J gene TRBJ1-1, with D possibly TRBD1 on 5 matching bases. With 7 bases removed from V and 4 bases from J, the gap between germline ends came to 13 bases. Germline V CDR1 and CDR2: SGHTA, FQGNSA. The CDR3 spans 13 residues. The CDR3 DNA is TGTGCCAGCAAAGGTACAGGATTCACTGAAGCTTTCTTT. Protein: CASKGTGFTEAFF.

This clonotype appeared a few times. The chain combines TRBV19 with TRBJ1-5; D possibly corresponds to TRBD1 (5 bases). The CDR3 length is 16 residues. The germline CDR1 and CDR2 sequences are LNHDA and SQIVND (reference sequence). Trimming took 5 bases from V and 5 from J, leaving 19 bases between them. DNA for the CDR3: TGTGCCAGTAGTTTATGGAAGGGGAGTAGGGATCAGCCCCAGCATTTT. Translating it yields CASSLWKGSRDQPQHF.